This TCR beta chain derives from a study of neurological immune-mediated disorders. TCRdb re-derived calls from the 5' RACE reads in MiXCR, one entry per CDR3 protein. The table shows about 59,000 distinct CDR3 sequences, with about an eighth occurring only once. At least ten counts were recorded for this clonotype. Sequencing input: PBMCs. This clonotype originated in a woman aged 60-75 years with HTLV-1-associated myelopathy (HAM/TSP).

CDR3 residues: CASSPAGHVGETQYF. The CDR3 coding sequence is TGCGCCAGCAGCCCCGCTGGACACGTGGGGGAGACCCAGTACTTC. The chain has TRBV5-1 and TRBJ2-5, with a possible D match to TRBD1 (5 bases). This CDR3 comprises 15 residues. The V gene lost 4 bases and the J gene lost 5 bases, with 18 bases spanning the gap. Germline V gene lookup returns CDR1 SGHRS and CDR2 YFSETQ.